This TCR beta chain was sequenced for a study of blood T cells in healthy people across ages (dated by TCRdb to 2013 to 2016). Context from the whole study: In model experiments, template switching captured about one uniquely barcoded TCR beta cDNA molecule for every two T cells. Age-related changes in TCR beta repertoire diversity were measured in the study by deep sequencing normalized with unique cDNA molecular identifiers. The donors were divided into four age groups: young (average around 15 years), middle-aged (approximately 39), aged (roughly 60) and long-lived (roughly 88). Donors of different ages were randomly distributed across sequencing lanes to avoid experimental bias. Two additional independent replicas of 1 million unique cDNA reads from the same blood draw were analyzed for two donors (one aged 18 to 29 and one aged 80 or older). Points the paper makes about the study in general: The CMV infection status of donors was not known, potentially confounding age-related changes in expanded clonotypes. Bulk unsorted PBMC profiling prevented conclusive comparison of naive and antigen-experienced compartments. Observed TCR beta diversity correlated strongly with the percentage of naive T cells measured by flow cytometry. Observed TCR beta diversity per million T cells fell roughly linearly with age, and a significant reduction was already apparent by age around 40. Estimates of total diversity based on one million sequenced T cells were considered lower bounds and underestimates. Compared with the aged group, more naive CD4+ T cells, fewer expanded clones and increased TCR diversity were shown by the long-lived group, suggesting age selection.

Donors were about 36 systemically healthy Caucasian individuals from Russia aged roughly 6 to 95 years. Each donor gave ten milliliters of peripheral blood, collected into EDTA-treated Vacutainer tubes. PBMCs were isolated by Ficoll-Paque density-gradient centrifugation, with at least 7 million obtained per sample. Total RNA was extracted from PBMCs with Trizol reagent, with at least 5 micrograms obtained per sample. For every donor, an aliquot of PBMCs went through flow cytometry to measure the percentages of naive CD45RAhigh/CD27high T cells. Including cysteine and phenylalanine, the CDR3 has 14 amino acids. Only the CDR3 DNA is retained, 42 bases long and in frame from the first base. From the germline V gene (reference sequence), CDR1 is DFQATT and CDR2 is SNEGSKA. This clonotype has a handful of counts. What antigen it recognizes has not been identified. A read error may be the cause here, since a much bigger clone is one base away.

Library construction relied on 5' RACE. This sample was sequenced with an Illumina HiSeq 2500. A second 7 to 11 cycle PCR used a sample-barcoded 5' primer and a J-beta primer mix. Each TCR beta cDNA molecule received a unique molecular identifier from a template-switch 5' adaptor carrying 12 random nucleotides. Each sample yielded at least 2.5 million CDR3-containing paired-end reads. First-strand cDNA synthesis was performed from all RNA using the Mint cDNA synthesis kit, with priming by a TRBC-specific oligonucleotide. Following uracil-DNA glycosylase treatment, all cDNA underwent a first 18-cycle PCR with the universal primers M1SS and BC2_uni_R. As for the authors' bioinformatics: For normalization, 1 million high-quality reads were randomly selected from each sample, with every read carrying a distinct molecular identifier. Reads sharing molecular identifiers were discarded rather than binned into consensus sequences. MiTCR, run with a Q25 quality threshold and the strictest error-elimination algorithm, handled CDR3 identification, clonotype clustering and error correction. Lower-bound total TCR beta diversity was estimated with a nonparametric unseen species model using Euler transformation. TCRdb cleaned the public reads at Q25 with fastp, built clones with MiXCR and kept in-frame beta chains. Every distinct CDR3 protein forms one entry, paired with its most common genes and DNA. TCRdb, rather than the study authors, made the V and J calls. This sample has 850,000 to 950,000 distinct CDR3 sequences in its table, and 29% of those were observed once. Of the sample, 15% to 20% is held by the ten largest clones.

This receptor was obtained from a woman at least 80 years old in good health. The chain is assembled from TRBV20-1 and TRBJ2-1; TRBD1 is a weak D gene call, 5 bases matching. Sample: blood. The CDR3 corresponds to CSASDTGFKNGQFF. Here is the DNA: TGCAGTGCTAGCGACACAGGCTTTAAGAATGGGCAGTTCTTC.